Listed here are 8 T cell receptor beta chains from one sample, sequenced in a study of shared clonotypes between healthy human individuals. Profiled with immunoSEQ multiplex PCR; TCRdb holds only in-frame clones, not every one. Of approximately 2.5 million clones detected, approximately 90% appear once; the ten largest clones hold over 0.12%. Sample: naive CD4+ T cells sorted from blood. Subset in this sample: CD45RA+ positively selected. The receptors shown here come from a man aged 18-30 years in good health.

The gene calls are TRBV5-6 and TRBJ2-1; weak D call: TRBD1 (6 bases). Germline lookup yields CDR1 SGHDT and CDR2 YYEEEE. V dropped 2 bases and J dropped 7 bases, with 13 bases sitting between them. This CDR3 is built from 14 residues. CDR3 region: CASSFGQGWNEQFF. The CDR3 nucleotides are TGTGCCAGCAGCTTTGGGCAGGGGTGGAATGAGCAGTTCTTC.

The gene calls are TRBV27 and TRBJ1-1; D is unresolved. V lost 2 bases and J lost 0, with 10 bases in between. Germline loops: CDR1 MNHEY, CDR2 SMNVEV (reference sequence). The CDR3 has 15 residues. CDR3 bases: TGTGCCAGCAGTTTACGCTTGGCTGTGAACACTGAAGCTTTCTTT. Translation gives CASSLRLAVNTEAFF.

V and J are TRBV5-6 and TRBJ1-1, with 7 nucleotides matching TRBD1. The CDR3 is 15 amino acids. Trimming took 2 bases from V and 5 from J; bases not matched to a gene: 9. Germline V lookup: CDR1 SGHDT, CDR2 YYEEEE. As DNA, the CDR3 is TGTGCCAGCAGCTTTCGGCAGGGGGGAGGAACTGAAGCTTTCTTT. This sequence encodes CASSFRQGGGTEAFF.

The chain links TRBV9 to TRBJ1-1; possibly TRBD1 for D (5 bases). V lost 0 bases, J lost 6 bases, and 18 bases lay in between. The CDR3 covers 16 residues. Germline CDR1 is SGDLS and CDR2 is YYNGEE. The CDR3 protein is CASSVAPTLRGPEAFF. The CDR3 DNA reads TGTGCCAGCAGCGTAGCCCCAACGTTACGGGGCCCTGAAGCTTTCTTT.

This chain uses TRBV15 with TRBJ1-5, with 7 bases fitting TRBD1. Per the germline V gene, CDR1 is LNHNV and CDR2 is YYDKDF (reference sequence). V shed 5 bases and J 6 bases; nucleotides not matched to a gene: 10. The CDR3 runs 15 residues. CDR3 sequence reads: CATSPLDRVGQPQHF. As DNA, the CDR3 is TGTGCCACCAGCCCCCTCGACAGGGTTGGTCAGCCCCAGCATTTT.

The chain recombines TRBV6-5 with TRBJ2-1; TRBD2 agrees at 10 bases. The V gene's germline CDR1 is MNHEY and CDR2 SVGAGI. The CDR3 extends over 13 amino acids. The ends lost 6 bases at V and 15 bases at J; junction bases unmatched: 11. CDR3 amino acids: CASSQASGSLPFF. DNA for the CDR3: TGTGCCAGCAGCCAAGCTAGCGGGAGTCTCCCGTTCTTC.

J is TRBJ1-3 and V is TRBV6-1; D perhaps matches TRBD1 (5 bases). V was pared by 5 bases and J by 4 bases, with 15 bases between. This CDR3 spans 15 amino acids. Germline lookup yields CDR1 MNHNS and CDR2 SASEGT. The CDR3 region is CASSPSGGGGNTIYF. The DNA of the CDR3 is TGTGCCAGCAGTCCCTCTGGGGGTGGCGGAAACACCATATATTTT.

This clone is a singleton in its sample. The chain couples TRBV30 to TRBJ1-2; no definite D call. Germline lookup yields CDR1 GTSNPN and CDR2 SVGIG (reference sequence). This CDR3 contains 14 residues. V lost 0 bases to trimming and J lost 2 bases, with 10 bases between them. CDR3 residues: CAWSVLPENYGYTF. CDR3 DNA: TGTGCCTGGAGTGTACTCCCAGAGAACTATGGCTACACCTTC. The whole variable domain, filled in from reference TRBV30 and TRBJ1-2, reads SQTIHQWPATLVQPVGSPLSLECTVEGTSNPNLYWYRQAAGRGLQLLFYSVGIGQISSEVPQNLSASRPQDRQFILSSKKLLLSDSGFYLCAWSVLPENYGYTFGSGTRLTVV.